This TCR beta chain was found in a study of blood T cell repertoires in COVID-19. Original data processing: Counts of nucleated cells, estimated from reference gene primer amplification, were obtained. Here immunoSEQ multiplex PCR was the method, and the copy in TCRdb shows in-frame clones only, minus some. From that table come the V and J calls and clone size; the DNA was used to work out D and trimming. The sample has about 400,000 clones; 85% to 90% are singletons. Trimming stripped 3 bases from V and 0 bases from J, with 11 bases between. The CDR3 consists of 15 residues. Germline-derived CDR1 and CDR2 are LNHDA and SQIVND (reference sequence).

This clonotype was obtained from a woman aged 30 to 39 who had recovered from COVID-19. What was sequenced was PBMCs or T cells enriched from blood (not recorded which). The V call is TRBV19, the J call TRBJ1-1; D remains ambiguous. CDR3 nucleotide sequence: TGTGCCAGTAGTATTTTCGGGTTTTTGAACACTGAAGCTTTCTTT. It translates to CASSIFGFLNTEAFF. Full variable domain (rest looked up from reference TRBV19 and TRBJ1-1): DGGITQSPKYLFRKEGQNVTLSCEQNLNHDAMYWYRQDPGQGLRLIYYSQIVNDFQKGDIAEGYSVSREKKESFPLTVTSAQKNPTAFYLCASSIFGFLNTEAFFGQGTRLTVV.